Each of the 28 T cell receptor beta chains below was sequenced from the same sample in a study of molecular identifiers for immune sequencing clone quantification. TCRdb recomputed calls from the PCR reads with MiXCR, one row per CDR3 protein. This table holds around 100,000 distinct CDR3 sequences, roughly a third found once. Input material: naive CD8+ T cells from blood, with Jurkat cell RNA spiked in. The subset: FACS-sorted CD8+CD4-CCR7+CD45RA+ naive T cells. These receptors all come from a human donor in good health. Some libraries in this study had Jurkat cell RNA spiked in.

The chain recombines TRBV9 with TRBJ2-3, with D unresolved. The germline CDR1 and CDR2 sequences are SGDLS and YYNGEE. Trimming stripped 4 bases from V and 5 bases from J, with 17 bases between. The CDR3 runs 15 residues. The DNA of the CDR3 is TGTGCCAGCAGCCTCGGGCCCGTGCAAGTAGATACGCAGTATTTT. It codes for CASSLGPVQVDTQYF.

This chain links TRBV4-3 with TRBJ1-1; TRBD1 aligns across 7 bases. The junction had 11 bases not matched to a gene; V was cut back by 3 bases and J by 7 bases. Germline V lookup: CDR1 LGHNA, CDR2 YSLEER. The CDR3 is 15 amino acids. Here the CDR3 DNA reads TGCGCCAGCAGCCATTTGAACAGGGGCGAAAGTGAAGCTTTCTTT. Its protein product is CASSHLNRGESEAFF.

This chain connects TRBV15 to TRBJ2-7, with D hard to call. Trimming removed 2 bases from V and 7 bases from J, with 9 bases in between. Germline loops: CDR1 LNHNV, CDR2 YYDKDF (reference sequence). The CDR3 contains 12 residues. The CDR3 reads CATSRNRREQYF. CDR3 DNA: TGTGCCACCAGCAGAAATCGCAGGGAGCAGTACTTC.

This sequence joins TRBV27 and TRBJ1-4, with D maybe TRBD1 (5 bases). V lost 6 bases and J 0 bases, leaving 14 bases between the germline ends. The CDR3 runs 16 residues. The germline gives CDR1 MNHEY, CDR2 SMNVEV (reference sequence). The CDR3 loop reads CASRLQGSATNEKLFF. CDR3 in DNA: TGTGCCAGCAGACTGCAGGGTTCGGCAACTAATGAAAAACTGTTTTTT.

The chain employs TRBV9 and TRBJ2-6; TRBD2 is a possible D gene (6 bases). Trimming pared 0 bases from V and 0 bases from J, leaving 16 bases between. Germline CDR1 reads SGDLS; CDR2 reads YYNGEE. This CDR3 spans 19 amino acids. CDR3 sequence: CASSVALGLLSSGANVLTF. The CDR3 DNA sequence: TGTGCCAGCAGCGTAGCTTTGGGACTTCTCTCCTCTGGGGCCAACGTCCTGACTTTC.

This clonotype has just a few counts. CDR3 coding DNA: TGCAGTGCTAGAGATCGGATAGGGGGAGCGGGGGAGGCAGATACGCAGTATTTT. Translation gives CSARDRIGGAGEADTQYF. The rearrangement links TRBV20-1 to TRBJ2-3; 8 bases map to TRBD2. From germline, CDR1 is DFQATT and CDR2 SNEGSKA (reference sequence). The CDR3 extends over 18 amino acids. V was pared by 0 bases and J by 4 bases, with 15 bases of the junction left unmatched.

CDR3 sequence: CSGQGWETQYF. CDR3 coding DNA: TGCAGCGGACAGGGGTGGGAGACCCAGTACTTC. This chain connects TRBV29-1 to TRBJ2-5; TRBD1 agrees at 8 bases. The V gene's germline CDR1 is SQVTM and CDR2 ANQGSEA. V lost 7 bases and J lost 5; bases outside the gene matches: 3. This CDR3 is 11 amino acids long.

This clonotype has a handful of counts. The rearrangement joins TRBV12-3 or TRBV12-4 to TRBJ1-2, with TRBD1 identical over 7 bases. V dropped 4 bases and J dropped 2; count of bases not matched to a gene: 4. The CDR3 consists of 14 residues. The CDR3 reads CASSSGQMNYGYTF. CDR3 sequence (DNA): TGTGCCAGCAGTTCGGGACAGATGAACTATGGCTACACCTTC.

This clonotype occurred many times. This rearrangement joins TRBV14 to TRBJ2-2; D not certain. The CDR3 contains 14 residues. Germline V gene sequence: CDR1 SGHDN, CDR2 FVKESK. V dropped 2 bases and J dropped 4 bases, with 8 bases sitting between them. The DNA of the CDR3 is TGTGCCAGCAGCCAATTTTTGTCCACCGGGGAGCTGTTTTTT. Amino acids: CASSQFLSTGELFF.

This clonotype has just a few counts. The V and J genes are TRBV12-3 or TRBV12-4 and TRBJ2-5; D call uncertain. V was clipped by 4 bases and J by 5 bases, with 11 bases between them. This CDR3 is 13 amino acids long. The CDR3 reads CASSYSTPETQYF. The DNA for the CDR3 is TGTGCCAGCAGTTATTCTACCCCCGAGACCCAGTACTTC.

This clonotype was counted many times. The gene calls are TRBV12-3 or TRBV12-4 and TRBJ2-3; the D gene is possibly TRBD1 (5 bases). Trimming took 0 bases from V and 0 from J, leaving 10 bases between them. The CDR3 consists of 16 residues. The CDR3 bases are TGTGCCAGCAGTTTAGCGTGGGGCTATAGCACAGATACGCAGTATTTT. As protein: CASSLAWGYSTDTQYF.

This clonotype showed up just once. A much larger clone lies one base from this, so it may be a read error. The chain uses TRBV7-6 and TRBJ1-5; D uncertain. Germline CDR1 is SGHVS and CDR2 is FNYEAQ. There are 12 residues in the CDR3. This CDR3 reads CASSLLYQSQHF. The DNA for the CDR3 is TGTGCCAGCAGCTTACTATATCAGTCCCAGCATTTT.

This clonotype was found a few times. V usage is TRBV14 and J usage is TRBJ1-6; the D gene is possibly TRBD1 (5 bases). The V end lost 3 bases, the J end lost 15 bases, and 21 bases lay between the germline ends. The CDR3 is 15 residues long. Germline V CDR1 and CDR2: SGHDN, FVKESK. The DNA for the CDR3 is TGTGCCAGCAGCCACCCGGGACCCGGTACCGGAGTCCTCCACTTT. This encodes CASSHPGPGTGVLHF.

This clonotype was seen a few times. The J gene is TRBJ1-4, the V gene TRBV12-3 or TRBV12-4, with 10 bases fitting TRBD1. V trimming: 5 bases; J trimming: 8 bases; junction bases outside the gene matches: 5. The CDR3 extends over 14 amino acids. CDR3 protein: CASSRDRGREKLFF. As DNA, the CDR3 is TGTGCCAGCAGTCGGGACAGGGGCAGGGAAAAACTGTTTTTT.

Turning to this clonotype: One base away lies a much larger clone, so this may be a sequencing read error. This chain connects TRBV4-3 to TRBJ2-7, with D perhaps TRBD2 (6 bases). This CDR3 is 18 amino acids long. V lost 2 bases to trimming and J lost 5 bases, with 25 bases between them. The germline CDR1 and CDR2 sequences are LGHNA and YSLEER. This CDR3 is CASSQRLSFGGGFHEQYF. DNA for the CDR3: TGCGCCAGCAGCCAAAGGCTCTCATTTGGGGGAGGTTTCCACGAGCAGTACTTC.

This clonotype occurred a few times. The chain combines TRBV5-4 with TRBJ1-6; TRBD1 matches 7 bases. The CDR3 spans 15 residues. V lost 3 bases to trimming and J lost 5 bases; unmatched junction nucleotides: 5. Looked up from germline, CDR1 is SGHNT and CDR2 is YYREEE (reference sequence). The CDR3, as DNA: TGTGCCAGCAGCTCCGACAGGGCCGATAATTCACCCCTCCACTTT. It codes for CASSSDRADNSPLHF.

This clonotype was recorded once. This chain joins TRBV12-3 or TRBV12-4 and TRBJ2-3; TRBD1 agrees at 10 bases. The CDR3 runs 17 residues. The J segment lost 0 bases and the V segment lost 3 bases, leaving 6 bases of the junction unmatched. The CDR3 here is CASSFLWDRGSTDTQYF. The CDR3 bases are TGTGCCAGCAGTTTCCTCTGGGACAGGGGAAGCACAGATACGCAGTATTTT.

The DNA for the CDR3 is TGTGCCAGTAAGGTGGCACCGGGACAGCAAGAGACCCAGTACTTC. Its translation: CASKVAPGQQETQYF. The chain recombines TRBV19 with TRBJ2-5; the match to TRBD1 covers 7 bases. The germline CDR1 and CDR2 sequences are LNHDA and SQIVND (reference sequence). This CDR3 has 15 amino acids. V dropped 7 bases and J dropped 2; count of bases not matched to a gene: 10.

The rearrangement links TRBV7-3 to TRBJ2-1; possible D gene TRBD1, 6 bases. CDR3 length: 15 amino acids. Germline CDR1 SGHTA, CDR2 FQGTGA. Trimming removed 5 bases from V and 6 bases from J, with 17 bases in between. The DNA of the CDR3 is TGTGCCAGCAGCCCCCACCTTGGGGGCCGCAATGAGCAGTTCTTC. It specifies CASSPHLGGRNEQFF.

A remark on this clonotype: In this CDR3 the conserved last residue, phenylalanine or tryptophan, is missing, so a read error is likely. The chain couples TRBV6-5 to TRBJ2-3; D gene ambiguous. CDR1 is MNHEY and CDR2 is SVGAGI in the germline V gene. The CDR3 is made up of 17 amino acids. V was cut by 2 bases and J by 2 bases, with 17 bases left in between. DNA for the CDR3: TGTGCCAGCAGTTACCTACCCCAGAGGACGGTCACAGATACGCAGTATTAT. This encodes CASSYLPQRTVTDTQYY.

The chain's CDR3 is CASSEEGRGYYGYTF. The CDR3 coding sequence is TGTGCCAGCAGTGAAGAGGGGAGAGGGTACTATGGCTACACCTTC. The rearrangement joins TRBV6-1 to TRBJ1-2; D might be TRBD1 (5 bases). The ends were cut back, 1 base at V and 3 bases at J, with 12 bases in the middle. Germline V CDR1 and CDR2: MNHNS, SASEGT. This CDR3 has 15 amino acids.

The chain employs TRBV19 and TRBJ2-1; 9 positions agree with TRBD1. This CDR3 is built from 19 residues. V gave up 8 bases and J gave up 4 bases; unmatched junction bases: 21. CDR1 is LNHDA, CDR2 SQIVND, per germline (reference sequence). The DNA of the CDR3 is TGTGCCAGTGCACCCGGGACAGGGTTCGCGGTTGGCGGGTACAATGAGCAGTTCTTC. Translating gives CASAPGTGFAVGGYNEQFF. The full variable domain, its missing parts supplied by reference TRBV19 and TRBJ2-1, is DGGITQSPKYLFRKEGQNVTLSCEQNLNHDAMYWYRQDPGQGLRLIYYSQIVNDFQKGDIAEGYSVSREKKESFPLTVTSAQKNPTAFYLCASAPGTGFAVGGYNEQFFGPGTRLTVL.

This clonotype turned up a few times. V is TRBV15 and J is TRBJ2-3, with unresolved D. The germline V gene has CDR1 LNHNV and CDR2 YYDKDF (reference sequence). Trimming removed 1 base from V and 4 bases from J, with 9 bases in between. CDR3 length equals 14 residues. The CDR3 DNA reads TGTGCCACCAGCAGAGTGGTGAGGCCAGATACGCAGTATTTT. It specifies CATSRVVRPDTQYF.

To note about this clonotype: A much larger clone lies a single base off, so this may be a read error. The V gene is TRBV6-1, the J gene TRBJ2-3, with D tentatively TRBD2 (5 bases). Germline V gene lookup returns CDR1 MNHNS and CDR2 SASEGT. This CDR3 contains 12 residues. Here the CDR3 reads CASSEVRDMQYF. The CDR3 bases are TGTGCCAGCAGTGAAGTGAGGGATATGCAGTATTTT.

Only a few counts were recorded for this clonotype. The chain recombines TRBV19 with TRBJ2-2, with a tentative D call TRBD1 (6 bases). The CDR3 loop spans 16 amino acids. CDR1 is LNHDA, CDR2 SQIVND, per germline (reference sequence). V was clipped by 9 bases and J by 5 bases, with 22 bases between them. CDR3 loop: CASHLQGGRMTGELFF. The CDR3 region has the DNA TGTGCCAGCCATTTACAGGGTGGAAGGATGACCGGGGAGCTGTTTTTT. The whole variable domain, filled in from reference TRBV19 and TRBJ2-2, reads DGGITQSPKYLFRKEGQNVTLSCEQNLNHDAMYWYRQDPGQGLRLIYYSQIVNDFQKGDIAEGYSVSREKKESFPLTVTSAQKNPTAFYLCASHLQGGRMTGELFFGEGSRLTVL.

Note on this clonotype: A read error may account for a junction end that differs from germline. The chain combines TRBV7-9 with TRBJ1-4; D possibly corresponds to TRBD1 (5 bases). This CDR3 is 15 amino acids long. The V gene's germline CDR1 is SEHNR and CDR2 FQNEAQ (reference sequence). CDR3 region: CASSAQGPTNGKLFF. The CDR3 bases are TGTGCCAGCAGCGCCCAGGGACCCACTAATGGAAAACTGTTTTTT.

The chain recombines TRBV29-1 with TRBJ2-1; unclear D gene. Per germline, CDR1 SQVTM and CDR2 ANQGSEA. The V gene lost 8 bases and the J gene lost 10 bases, with 15 bases spanning the gap. CDR3 length equals 11 residues. Written as DNA, the CDR3 is TGCAGCATAAAAGTTGGATTCGAGCAGTTCTTC. Translation: CSIKVGFEQFF.

This clonotype came up many times. The chain recombines TRBV19 with TRBJ1-5; no clear D. Germline loops: CDR1 LNHDA, CDR2 SQIVND (reference sequence). The ends were cut back, 6 bases at V and 2 bases at J, with 8 bases in the middle. CDR3 length equals 13 residues. As DNA, the CDR3 is TGTGCCAGTAGCACATGGGGCAATCAGCCCCAGCATTTT. Its protein is CASSTWGNQPQHF.